This record concerns one TCR beta chain sequence. The antigen is unknown. The data are from a study of beta chain features in type 1 diabetes. Study summary: The patients were much like the healthy donors in age, gender and cell yields.

A CD45RO/CCR7/CD25/CD127/CD95/CD27 panel sorted naive, central memory, regulatory and stem cell-like memory CD4+ cells. The investigators reverse transcribed all of the isolated RNA, so they sequenced expressed TCRB transcripts. Method: immunoSEQ multiplex PCR; TCRdb's copy keeps in-frame clones and lacks some. The sample has about 180,000 clones, about 13% seen once. General observations from the study: Moderately but significantly shorter TCRB CDR3s were found in Type 1 diabetes patients in all four CD4+ subsets.

CDR1 and CDR2 from the germline V gene are SGHDT and YYEEEE. V was clipped by 0 bases and J by 2 bases, with 5 bases between them. The CDR3 covers 13 residues. This chain connects TRBV5-6 to TRBJ2-5; D is unclear. The clonotype comes from a woman aged 18-29 years in good health. The specimen sequenced was central memory CD4+ T cells from blood. CDR3: CASSLVIQETQYF. For the CDR3, the DNA is TGTGCCAGCAGCTTGGTTATTCAAGAGACCCAGTACTTC.